The 4 T cell receptor beta chains reported below all come from one sample, sequenced in a study of regulatory T cells in long-lasting Graves disease. Libraries of TCR beta came from iRepertoire HTBI primers plus Arm-PCR of CDR3 regions. TCRdb independently ran MiXCR on the multiplex PCR reads; one entry per CDR3 protein. The repertoire includes 350,000 to 550,000 distinct CDR3 sequences, over 15% of them detected once, and 23% sits in the top ten. The time point: newly diagnosed GD, antithyroid drugs for less than 3 months. PBMCs provided the RNA from which the TCR library was made. These data also featured in a second study, about T cells in Graves' hyperthyroidism and ophthalmopathy.

The sample in question was peripheral blood mononuclear cells (PBMCs), obtained at new diagnosis, from a patient treated with antithyroid drugs. These receptors all stem from a woman between 18 and 29 years old with Graves disease.

This clonotype has ten or more counts. The chain is built from TRBV28 and TRBJ2-2; a possible D gene is TRBD2 (6 bases). CDR1 MDHEN and CDR2 SYDVKM come from the germline V gene. The germline V and J ends were trimmed by 1 base and 4 bases, with 13 bases remaining between them. The CDR3 has 16 amino acids. CDR3 in DNA: TGTGCCAGCAGTTTATTTGACCGGGGAGGCACCGGGGAGCTGTTTTTT. It encodes CASSLFDRGGTGELFF.

This clonotype was recorded many times. The chain is built from TRBV27 and TRBJ2-1, with unresolved D. Germline CDR1 reads MNHEY; CDR2 reads SMNVEV (reference sequence). V shed 3 bases and J shed 0 bases, with 12 bases lying between them. The CDR3 has 16 amino acids. As DNA, the CDR3 is TGTGCCAGCAGTTTTCTGGGCAACCCCTCCTACAATGAGCAGTTCTTC. It translates to CASSFLGNPSYNEQFF.

This chain connects TRBV7-8 to TRBJ2-3; 14 bases agree with TRBD2. V was clipped by 4 bases and J by 6 bases; unmatched bases: 12. CDR3 size: 18 residues. Germline assignment: CDR1 SGHVS and CDR2 FQNEAQ. The DNA for the CDR3 is TGTGCCAGCAGCTCCGGGACTAGCGGGAGTTCTCGCATCGATACGCAGTATTTT. Translated: CASSSGTSGSSRIDTQYF.

This clonotype was detected ten times or more. The V gene is TRBV3-1, the J gene TRBJ2-1; TRBD1 aligns across 9 bases. The closer fit of TRBJ2-5 to the DNA end suggests the J call may be wrong. CDR1 is LGHDT and CDR2 is YNNKEL in the germline V gene (reference sequence). This CDR3 comprises 18 residues. The CDR3 protein is CASSPAVGRTGEQETQYF. CDR3 nucleotides: TGTGCCAGCAGCCCCGCCGTTGGGCGGACAGGGGAACAAGAGACCCAGTACTTC.